This T cell receptor beta chain was recorded in a study of blood T cell repertoires in COVID-19. The V and J ends lost 6 bases and 8 bases respectively, with 16 bases between them. This CDR3 is 13 amino acids long. From germline, CDR1 is MNHEY and CDR2 SVGAGI. Method: immunoSEQ multiplex PCR; TCRdb's copy keeps in-frame clones and lacks some. This sample carries under 200,000 clones, approximately 86% of them seen once, and the ten largest clones take under 0.7%. This chain links TRBV6-5 with TRBJ1-2; no definite D call. The receptor's source is a man aged 55-75 years with COVID-19, enrolled during active disease. Sequencing was done on a sample of peripheral blood. CDR3 in amino acids: CASRDAEPVGYTF. CDR3 bases: TGTGCCAGCAGAGACGCGGAGCCGGTCGGCTACACCTTC.